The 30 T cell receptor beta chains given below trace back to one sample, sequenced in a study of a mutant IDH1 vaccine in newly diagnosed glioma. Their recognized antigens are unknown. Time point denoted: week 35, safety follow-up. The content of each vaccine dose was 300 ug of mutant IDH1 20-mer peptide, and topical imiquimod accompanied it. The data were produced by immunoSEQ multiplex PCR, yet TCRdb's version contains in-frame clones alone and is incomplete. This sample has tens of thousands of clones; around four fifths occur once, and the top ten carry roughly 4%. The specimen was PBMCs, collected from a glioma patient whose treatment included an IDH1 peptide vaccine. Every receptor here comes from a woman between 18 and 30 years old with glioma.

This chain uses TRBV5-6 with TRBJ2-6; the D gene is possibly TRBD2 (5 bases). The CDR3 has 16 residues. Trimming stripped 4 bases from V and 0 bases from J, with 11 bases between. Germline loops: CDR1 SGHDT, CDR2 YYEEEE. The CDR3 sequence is CASSPGRISGANVLTF. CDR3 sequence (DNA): TGTGCCAGCAGCCCGGGGAGAATCTCTGGGGCCAACGTCCTGACTTTC.

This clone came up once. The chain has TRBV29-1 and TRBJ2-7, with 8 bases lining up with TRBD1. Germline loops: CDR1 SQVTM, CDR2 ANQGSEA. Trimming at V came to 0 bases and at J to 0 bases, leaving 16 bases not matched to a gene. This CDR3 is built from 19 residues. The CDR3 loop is CSVEDRFVGRTGHSYEQYF. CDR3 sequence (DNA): TGCAGCGTTGAAGATCGTTTTGTTGGAAGGACAGGGCACTCCTACGAGCAGTACTTC.

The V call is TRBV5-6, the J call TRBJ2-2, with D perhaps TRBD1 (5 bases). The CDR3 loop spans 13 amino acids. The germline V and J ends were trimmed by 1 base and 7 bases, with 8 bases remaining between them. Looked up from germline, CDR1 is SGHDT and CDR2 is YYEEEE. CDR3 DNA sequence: TGTGCCAGCAGCTTGACCCAGGGCGGGGAGCTGTTTTTT. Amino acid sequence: CASSLTQGGELFF.

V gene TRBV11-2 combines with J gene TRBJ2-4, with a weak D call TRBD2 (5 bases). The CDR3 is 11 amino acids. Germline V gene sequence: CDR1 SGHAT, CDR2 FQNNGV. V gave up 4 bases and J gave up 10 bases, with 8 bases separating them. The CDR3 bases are TGTGCCAGCAGCTCAACGGGGATTCAGTACTTC. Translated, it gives CASSSTGIQYF.

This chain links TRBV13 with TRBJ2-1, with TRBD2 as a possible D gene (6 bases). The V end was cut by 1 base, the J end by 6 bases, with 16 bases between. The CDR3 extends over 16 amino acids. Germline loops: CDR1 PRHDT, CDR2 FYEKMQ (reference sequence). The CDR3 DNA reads TGTGCCAGCAGCTTAGTAGCGGAGAGTTCTTTCAATGAGCAGTTCTTC. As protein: CASSLVAESSFNEQFF.

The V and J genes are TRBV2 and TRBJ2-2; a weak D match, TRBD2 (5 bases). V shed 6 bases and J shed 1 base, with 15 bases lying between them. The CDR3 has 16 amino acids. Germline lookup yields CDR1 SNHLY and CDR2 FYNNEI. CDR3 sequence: CASRRRLAGNTGELFF. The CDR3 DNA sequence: TGTGCCAGCAGGCGGCGGTTGGCGGGGAACACCGGGGAGCTGTTTTTT.

The CDR3 here is CASSQDRRGRSYNEQFF. For the CDR3, the DNA is TGCGCCAGCAGCCAAGATAGACGGGGGAGGTCCTACAATGAGCAGTTCTTC. V gene TRBV4-1 combines with J gene TRBJ2-1; the D gene is possibly TRBD2 (6 bases). The CDR3 has 17 amino acids. V lost 0 bases, J lost 1 base, and 13 bases lay in between. The V gene's germline CDR1 is MGHRA and CDR2 YSYEKL.

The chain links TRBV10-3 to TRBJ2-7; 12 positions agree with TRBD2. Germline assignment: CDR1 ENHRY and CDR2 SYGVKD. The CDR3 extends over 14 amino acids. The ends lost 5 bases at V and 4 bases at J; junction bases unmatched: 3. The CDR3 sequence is CAISPTSGGYEQYF. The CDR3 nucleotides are TGTGCCATCAGTCCGACTAGCGGGGGATACGAGCAGTACTTC.

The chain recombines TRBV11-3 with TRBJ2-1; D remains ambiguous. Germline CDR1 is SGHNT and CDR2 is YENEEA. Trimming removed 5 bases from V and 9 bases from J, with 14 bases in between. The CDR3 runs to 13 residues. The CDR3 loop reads CASSMERMGEQFF. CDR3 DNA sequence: TGTGCCAGCAGCATGGAAAGAATGGGTGAGCAGTTCTTC. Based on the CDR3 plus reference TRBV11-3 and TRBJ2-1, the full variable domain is EAGVVQSPRYKIIEKKQPVAFWCNPISGHNTLYWYLQNLGQGPELLIRYENEEAVDDSQLPKDRFSAERLKGVDSTLKIQPAELGDSAVYLCASSMERMGEQFFGPGTRLTVL.

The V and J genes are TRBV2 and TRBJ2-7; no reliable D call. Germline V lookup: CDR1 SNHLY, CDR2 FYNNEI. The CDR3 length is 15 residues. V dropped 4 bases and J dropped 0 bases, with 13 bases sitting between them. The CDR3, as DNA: TGTGCCAGCAGTGGACGTCGGTTAAGCTCCTACGAGCAGTACTTC. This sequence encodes CASSGRRLSSYEQYF.

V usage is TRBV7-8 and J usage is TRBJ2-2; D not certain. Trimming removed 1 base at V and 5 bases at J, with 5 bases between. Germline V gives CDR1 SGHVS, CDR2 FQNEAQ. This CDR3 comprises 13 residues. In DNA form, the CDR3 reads TGTGCCAGCAGCTTAGGGGGAACCGGGGAGCTGTTTTTT. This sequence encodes CASSLGGTGELFF.

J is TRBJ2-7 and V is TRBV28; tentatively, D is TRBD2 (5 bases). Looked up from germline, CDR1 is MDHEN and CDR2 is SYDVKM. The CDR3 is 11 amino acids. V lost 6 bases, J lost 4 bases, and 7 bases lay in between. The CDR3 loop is CASSWRYEQYF. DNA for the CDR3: TGTGCCAGCAGCTGGAGGTACGAGCAGTACTTC.

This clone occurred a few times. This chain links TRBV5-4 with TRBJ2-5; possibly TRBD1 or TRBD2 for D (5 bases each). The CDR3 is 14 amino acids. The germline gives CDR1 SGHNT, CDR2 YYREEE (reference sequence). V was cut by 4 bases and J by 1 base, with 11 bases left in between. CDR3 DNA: TGTGCCAGCAGCGGAAGGGGAGTCCAAGAGACCCAGTACTTC. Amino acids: CASSGRGVQETQYF.

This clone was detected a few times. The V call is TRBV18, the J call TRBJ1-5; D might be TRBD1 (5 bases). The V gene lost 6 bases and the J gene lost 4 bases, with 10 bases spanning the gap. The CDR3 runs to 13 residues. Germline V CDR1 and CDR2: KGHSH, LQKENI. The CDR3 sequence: CASSPGGNQPQHF. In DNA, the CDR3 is TGTGCCAGCTCTCCTGGGGGTAATCAGCCCCAGCATTTT.

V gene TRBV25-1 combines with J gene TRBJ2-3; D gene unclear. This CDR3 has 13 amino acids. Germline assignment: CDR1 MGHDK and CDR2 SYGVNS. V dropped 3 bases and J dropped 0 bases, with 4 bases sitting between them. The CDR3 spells CASSDRSTDTQYF. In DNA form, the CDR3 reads TGTGCCAGCAGTGACAGGAGCACAGATACGCAGTATTTT.

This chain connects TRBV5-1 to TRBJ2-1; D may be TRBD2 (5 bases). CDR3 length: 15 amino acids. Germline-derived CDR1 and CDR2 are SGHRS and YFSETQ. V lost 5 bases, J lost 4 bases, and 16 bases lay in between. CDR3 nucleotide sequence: TGCGCCAGCAGAGGCGGCCTAGAGGGTTACAATGAGCAGTTCTTC. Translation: CASRGGLEGYNEQFF.

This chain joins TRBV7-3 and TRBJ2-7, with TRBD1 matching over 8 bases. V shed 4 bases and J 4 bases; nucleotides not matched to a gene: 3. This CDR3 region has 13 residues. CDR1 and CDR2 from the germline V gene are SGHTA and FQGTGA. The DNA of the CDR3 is TGTGCCAGCAGCTACACAGGGGGGTACGAGCAGTACTTC. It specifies CASSYTGGYEQYF.

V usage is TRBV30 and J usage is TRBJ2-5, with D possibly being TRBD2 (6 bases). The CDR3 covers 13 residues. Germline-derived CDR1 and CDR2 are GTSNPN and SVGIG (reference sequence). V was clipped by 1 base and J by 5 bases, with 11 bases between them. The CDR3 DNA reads TGTGCCTGGAGTGAAGGGAGGTTGGAGACCCAGTACTTC. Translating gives CAWSEGRLETQYF.

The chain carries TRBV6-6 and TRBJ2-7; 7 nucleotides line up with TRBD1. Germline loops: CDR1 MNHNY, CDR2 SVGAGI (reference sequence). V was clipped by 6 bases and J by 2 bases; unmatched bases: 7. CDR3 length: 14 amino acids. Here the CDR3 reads CASSNRGPTYEQYF. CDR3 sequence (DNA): TGTGCCAGCAGCAACAGGGGCCCCACCTACGAGCAGTACTTC.

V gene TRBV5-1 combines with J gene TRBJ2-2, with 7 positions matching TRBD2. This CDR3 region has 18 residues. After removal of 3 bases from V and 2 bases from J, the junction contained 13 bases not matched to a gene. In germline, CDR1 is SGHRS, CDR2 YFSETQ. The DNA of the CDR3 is TGCGCCAGCAGCTACCCGCTTCTAGCGGAGCTTAACACCGGGGAGCTGTTTTTT. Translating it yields CASSYPLLAELNTGELFF.

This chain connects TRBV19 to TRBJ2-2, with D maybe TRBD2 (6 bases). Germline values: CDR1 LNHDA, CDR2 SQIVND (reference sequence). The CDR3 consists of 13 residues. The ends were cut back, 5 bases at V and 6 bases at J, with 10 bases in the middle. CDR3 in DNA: TGTGCCAGTAGTGGAGGGTTTGCCGGGGAGCTGTTTTTT. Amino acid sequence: CASSGGFAGELFF.

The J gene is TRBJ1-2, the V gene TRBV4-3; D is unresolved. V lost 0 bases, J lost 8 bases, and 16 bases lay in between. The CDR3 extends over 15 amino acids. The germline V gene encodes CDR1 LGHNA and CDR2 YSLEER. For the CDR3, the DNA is TGCGCCAGCAGCCAAGATATTAGCGGGCCTGAGGGCTACACCTTC. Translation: CASSQDISGPEGYTF.

The CDR3 DNA sequence: TGTGCCAGCAGTCCCTGGGGGCCCGCGGTCAATGAGCAGTTCTTC. The encoded protein is CASSPWGPAVNEQFF. The gene calls are TRBV27 and TRBJ2-1; maybe TRBD1 (6 bases). The germline V gene has CDR1 MNHEY and CDR2 SMNVEV (reference sequence). V was clipped by 5 bases and J by 6 bases, with 17 bases between them. This CDR3 spans 15 amino acids.

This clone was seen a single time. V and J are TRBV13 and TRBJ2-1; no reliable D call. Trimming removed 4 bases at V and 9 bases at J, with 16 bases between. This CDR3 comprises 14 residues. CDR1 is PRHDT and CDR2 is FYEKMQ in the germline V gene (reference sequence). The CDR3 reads CASSSQTHFGEQFF. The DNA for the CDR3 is TGTGCCAGCAGCTCGCAGACGCACTTCGGTGAGCAGTTCTTC.

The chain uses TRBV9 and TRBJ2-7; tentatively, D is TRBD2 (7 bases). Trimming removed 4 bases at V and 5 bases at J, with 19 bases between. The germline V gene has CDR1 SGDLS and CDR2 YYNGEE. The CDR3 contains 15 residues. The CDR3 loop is CASSRLGGAAHEQYF. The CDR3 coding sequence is TGTGCCAGCAGCCGACTTGGGGGGGCCGCCCACGAGCAGTACTTC.

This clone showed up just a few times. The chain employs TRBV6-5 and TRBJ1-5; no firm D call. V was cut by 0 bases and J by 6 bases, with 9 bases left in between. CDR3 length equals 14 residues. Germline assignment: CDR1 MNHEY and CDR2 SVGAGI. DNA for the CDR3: TGTGCCAGCAGTTACTCGGGCGGTAGTCAGCCCCAGCATTTT. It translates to CASSYSGGSQPQHF.

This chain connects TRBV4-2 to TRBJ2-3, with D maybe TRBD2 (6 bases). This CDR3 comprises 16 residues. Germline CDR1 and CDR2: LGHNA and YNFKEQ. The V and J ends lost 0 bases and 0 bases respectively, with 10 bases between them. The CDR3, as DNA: TGTGCCAGCAGCCAAGAGGGGCGGGGAAGCACAGATACGCAGTATTTT. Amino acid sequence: CASSQEGRGSTDTQYF.

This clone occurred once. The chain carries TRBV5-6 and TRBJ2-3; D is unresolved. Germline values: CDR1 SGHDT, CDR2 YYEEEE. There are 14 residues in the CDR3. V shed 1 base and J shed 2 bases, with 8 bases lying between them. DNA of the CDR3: TGTGCCAGCAGCTTGAGAGTTTTCACAGATACGCAGTATTTT. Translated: CASSLRVFTDTQYF.

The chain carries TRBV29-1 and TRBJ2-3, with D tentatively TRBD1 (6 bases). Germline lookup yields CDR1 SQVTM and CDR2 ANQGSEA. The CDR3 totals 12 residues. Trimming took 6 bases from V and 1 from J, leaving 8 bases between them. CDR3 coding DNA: TGCAGCGTGGGACATGGCACAGATACGCAGTATTTT. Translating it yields CSVGHGTDTQYF.

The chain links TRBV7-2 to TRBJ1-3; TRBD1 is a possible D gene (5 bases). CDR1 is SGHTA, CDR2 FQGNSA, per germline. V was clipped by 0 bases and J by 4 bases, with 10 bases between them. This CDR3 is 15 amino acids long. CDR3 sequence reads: CASSLAAGPGNTIYF. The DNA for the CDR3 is TGTGCCAGCAGCTTAGCTGCGGGGCCCGGAAACACCATATATTTT.